Below are 3 T cell receptor beta chains sequenced from a single sample in a study of T cell repertoires in cytomegalovirus infection. TCRdb re-called the reads through MiXCR, storing one row per CDR3 protein. This sample has about 180,000 distinct CDR3 sequences; over 13% occur once, and the top ten carry 20% to 30%. The sample was PBMCs. The receptors derive from a human donor in good health (CMV status not recorded). Some clones in this sample may be carry-over from other donors' samples.

This chain links TRBV20-1 with TRBJ2-7, with 10 bases aligning to TRBD1. After removal of 4 bases from V and 4 bases from J, the junction contained 13 bases not matched to a gene. From germline, CDR1 is DFQATT and CDR2 SNEGSKA (reference sequence). The CDR3 has 16 amino acids. CDR3 in DNA: TGCAGTGCTACCGCTTCCCCGGGACAGGGGTGGTACGAGCAGTACTTC. Residues: CSATASPGQGWYEQYF.

The gene calls are TRBV20-1 and TRBJ2-1; D perhaps matches TRBD2 (6 bases). Germline CDR1 is DFQATT and CDR2 is SNEGSKA (reference sequence). Trimming left V 5 bases short and J 14 bases short, with 16 bases between. The CDR3 runs to 11 residues. DNA of the CDR3: TGCAGTGCTCGGGACTCCCTGTGGGAGTTCTTC. Translation: CSARDSLWEFF.

This clonotype was seen at least ten times. The chain carries TRBV7-3 and TRBJ1-4; 8 nucleotides agree with TRBD1. The germline V gene has CDR1 SGHTA and CDR2 FQGTGA. CDR3 size: 15 residues. With 5 bases clipped from V and 1 base from J, the junction kept 3 bases outside the gene matches. CDR3 protein: CASSLQGGTNEKLFF. DNA for the CDR3: TGTGCCAGCAGCCTACAGGGGGGAACTAATGAAAAACTGTTTTTT.